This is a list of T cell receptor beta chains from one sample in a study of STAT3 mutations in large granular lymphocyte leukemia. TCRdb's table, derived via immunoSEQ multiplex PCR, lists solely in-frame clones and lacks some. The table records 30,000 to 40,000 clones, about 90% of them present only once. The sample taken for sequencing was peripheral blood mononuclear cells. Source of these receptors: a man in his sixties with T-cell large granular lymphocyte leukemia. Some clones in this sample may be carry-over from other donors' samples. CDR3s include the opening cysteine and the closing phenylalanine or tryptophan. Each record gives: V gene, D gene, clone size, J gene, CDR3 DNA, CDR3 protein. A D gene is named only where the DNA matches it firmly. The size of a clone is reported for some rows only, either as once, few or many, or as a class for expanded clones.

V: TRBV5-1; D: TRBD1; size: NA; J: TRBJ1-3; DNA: TGCGCCAGCAGCTTGGATAGGGACAGCCGTGGAAACACCATATATTTT; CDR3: CASSLDRDSRGNTIYF
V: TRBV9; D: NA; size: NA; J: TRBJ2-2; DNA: TGTGCCAGCAGCGTCTCCCCTGAGGGCGGGGAGCTGTTTTTT; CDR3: CASSVSPEGGELFF
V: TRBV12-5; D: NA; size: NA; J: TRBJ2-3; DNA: TGTGCATGCATGAGGGGGGCGCGGGCAGATACGCAGTATTTT; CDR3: CACMRGARADTQYF
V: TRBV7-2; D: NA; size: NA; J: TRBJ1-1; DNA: TGTGCCAGCAGCTTAGGCGGACGGCCGAACACTGAAGCTTTCTTT; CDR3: CASSLGGRPNTEAFF
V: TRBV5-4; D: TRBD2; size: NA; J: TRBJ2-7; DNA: TGTGCCAGCAGCTTGGAGGCTAGCGGGAGGGGGTCCTACGAGCAGTACTTC; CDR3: CASSLEASGRGSYEQYF
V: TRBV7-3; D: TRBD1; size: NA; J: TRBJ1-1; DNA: TGTGCCAGCAGCTTTGGGACAGGGTTGGCTGAAGCTTTCTTT; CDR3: CASSFGTGLAEAFF
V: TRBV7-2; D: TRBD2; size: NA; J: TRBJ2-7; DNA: TGTGCCAGCAGCCCACAACACGGGAGGGTCAACTACGAGCAGTACTTC; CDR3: CASSPQHGRVNYEQYF
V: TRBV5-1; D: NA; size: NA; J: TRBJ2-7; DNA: TGCGCCAGCAGCTTGGCCCCCAGTCTCGGCGAGCAGTACTTC; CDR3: CASSLAPSLGEQYF
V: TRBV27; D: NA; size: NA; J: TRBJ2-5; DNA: TGTGCCAGCAGTTACCGGGAGACCCAGTACTTC; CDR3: CASSYRETQYF
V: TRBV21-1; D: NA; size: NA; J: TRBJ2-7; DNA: TGTGCCAGCAGCCTCACCGGACTCGAGTCCTACGAGCAGTACTTC; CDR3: CASSLTGLESYEQYF
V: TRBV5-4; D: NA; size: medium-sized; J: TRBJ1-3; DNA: TGTGCCAGCAGCTTGGGTGGCAGGGACACCATATATTTT; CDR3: CASSLGGRDTIYF
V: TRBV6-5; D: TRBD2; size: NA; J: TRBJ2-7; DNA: TGTGCCAGCAGGAATCCGGGACTAGCGTCCTACGAGCAGTACTTC; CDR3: CASRNPGLASYEQYF
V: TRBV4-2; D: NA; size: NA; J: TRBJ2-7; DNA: TGTGCCAGCAGCCCCATCACGCTTAGCGGTTCCTACGAGCAGTACTTC; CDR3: CASSPITLSGSYEQYF
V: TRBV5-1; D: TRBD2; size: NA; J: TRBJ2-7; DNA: TGCGCCAGCAGCCCCGCCGGGACTAACCTCTACGAGCAGTACTTC; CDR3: CASSPAGTNLYEQYF
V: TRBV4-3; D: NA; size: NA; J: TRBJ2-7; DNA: TGCGCCAGCAGCCGAGGCCTGGACGGCGACTCCTACGAGCAGTACTTC; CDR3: CASSRGLDGDSYEQYF
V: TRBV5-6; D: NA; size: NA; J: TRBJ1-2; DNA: TGTGCCAGCAGCCCGGTGGGGGGAAGGTCCTATGGCTACACCTTC; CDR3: CASSPVGGRSYGYTF
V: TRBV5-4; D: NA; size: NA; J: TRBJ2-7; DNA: TGTGCCAGCAGCTTGGGAACAGAGCGCGAGCAGTACTTC; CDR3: CASSLGTEREQYF
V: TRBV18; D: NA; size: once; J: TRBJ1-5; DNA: TGTGCCAGCTCACCAGGGGCCGATCAGCCCCAGCATTTT; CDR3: CASSPGADQPQHF
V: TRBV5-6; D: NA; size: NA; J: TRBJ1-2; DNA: TGTGCCAGCAGCTTGACGCGTTTGATCGGCTACACCTTC; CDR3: CASSLTRLIGYTF
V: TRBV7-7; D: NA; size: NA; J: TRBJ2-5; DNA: TGTGCTAGCAGCTTAGGACAATTCCAAGAGACCCAGTACTTC; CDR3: CASSLGQFQETQYF
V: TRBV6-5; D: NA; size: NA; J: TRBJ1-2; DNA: TGTGCCAGCAGTTACACGGCCAGAGGTAATGGCTACACCTTC; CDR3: CASSYTARGNGYTF
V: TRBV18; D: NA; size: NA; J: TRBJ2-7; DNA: TGTGCCAGCTCACCAACTCCAGACCACGAGCAGTACTTC; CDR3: CASSPTPDHEQYF
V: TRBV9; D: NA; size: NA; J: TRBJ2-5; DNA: TGTGCCAGCAACCGGGACGTCGAAGACACCCAGTACTTC; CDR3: CASNRDVEDTQYF
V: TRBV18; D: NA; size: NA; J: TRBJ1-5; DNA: TGTGCCAGCTCACCCGGGACCGTTGATCAGCCCCAGCATTTT; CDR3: CASSPGTVDQPQHF
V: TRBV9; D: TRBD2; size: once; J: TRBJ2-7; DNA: TGTGCCAGCAGCGTAGCCGGAGCGGGAGGGCCATACGAGCAGTACTTC; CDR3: CASSVAGAGGPYEQYF